One sample yielded the 4 T cell receptor beta chains listed below, sequenced in a study of T cells in Graves' hyperthyroidism and ophthalmopathy. TCR beta CDR3 sequences were amplified from RNA transcripts. HTBI primers were the set used in a first-round RT-PCR of the TCR CDR3. MiXCR was run by TCRdb on the multiplex PCR reads, yielding one entry per CDR3 protein. The data contain a few hundred thousand distinct CDR3 sequences, about 16% of them seen just once; the ten biggest clones take up approximately 19%. Material: blood. These receptors all come from a woman aged 60-75 years with Graves' ophthalmopathy.

This clonotype has ten or more counts. The chain is built from TRBV7-9 and TRBJ1-1; D is unclear. Deletions cut 1 base from V and 6 bases from J, with 6 bases between. Germline values: CDR1 SEHNR, CDR2 FQNEAQ (reference sequence). CDR3 size: 12 residues. The CDR3 DNA reads TGTGCCAGCAGCTTAGGAGCTTCTGAAGCTTTCTTT. Residues: CASSLGASEAFF.

This clonotype has a count of ten or more. The V and J genes are TRBV12-3 or TRBV12-4 and TRBJ2-7; D unclear. Deletions cut 3 bases from V and 2 bases from J, with 8 bases between. The CDR3 totals 13 residues. The DNA of the CDR3 is TGTGCCAGCAGTTTCGAAGCGACCTACGAGCAGTACTTC. Translating it yields CASSFEATYEQYF.

This clonotype has ten or more counts. In DNA form, the CDR3 reads TGTGCCAGCTCACCGGGACTAGCAACAGATACGCAGTATTTT. As protein: CASSPGLATDTQYF. This chain joins TRBV18 and TRBJ2-3, with 9 bases that match TRBD2. V shed 3 bases and J 3 bases; nucleotides not matched to a gene: 1. The CDR3 runs 14 residues. Germline CDR1 and CDR2: KGHSH and LQKENI. The full variable domain, with the rest looked up from reference TRBV18 and TRBJ2-3, is NAGVMQNPRHLVRRRGQEARLRCSPMKGHSHVYWYRQLPEEGLKFMVYLQKENIIDESGMPKERFSAEFPKEGPSILRIQQVVRGDSAAYFCASSPGLATDTQYFGPGTRLTVL.

This clonotype came up many times. The chain links TRBV3-1 to TRBJ2-1, with D unclear. Germline loops: CDR1 LGHDT, CDR2 YNNKEL (reference sequence). V was shortened by 5 bases and J by 8 bases, with 7 bases between the two germline ends. The CDR3 has 11 amino acids. CDR3 nucleotides: TGTGCCAGCAGCGTTGCCTATGAGCAGTTCTTC. As protein: CASSVAYEQFF.